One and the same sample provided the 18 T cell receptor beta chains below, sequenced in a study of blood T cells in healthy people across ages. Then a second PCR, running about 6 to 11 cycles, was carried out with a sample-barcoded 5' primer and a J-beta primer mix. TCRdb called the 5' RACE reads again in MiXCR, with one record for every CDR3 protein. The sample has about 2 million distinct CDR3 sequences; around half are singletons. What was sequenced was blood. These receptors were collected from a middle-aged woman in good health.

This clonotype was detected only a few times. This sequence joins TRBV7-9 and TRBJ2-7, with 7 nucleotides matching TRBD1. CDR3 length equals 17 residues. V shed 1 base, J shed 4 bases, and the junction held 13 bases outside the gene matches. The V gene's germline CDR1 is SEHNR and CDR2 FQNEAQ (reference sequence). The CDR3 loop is CASSLGPDSVTGYEQYF. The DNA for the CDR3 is TGTGCCAGCAGCTTAGGACCGGATTCTGTGACAGGGTACGAGCAGTACTTC.

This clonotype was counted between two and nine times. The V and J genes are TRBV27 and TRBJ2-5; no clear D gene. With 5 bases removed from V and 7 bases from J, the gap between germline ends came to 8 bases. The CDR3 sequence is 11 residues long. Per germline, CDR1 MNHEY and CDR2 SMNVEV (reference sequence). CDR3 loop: CASSGSGTQYF. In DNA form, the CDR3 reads TGTGCCAGCAGTGGGTCTGGGACCCAGTACTTC.

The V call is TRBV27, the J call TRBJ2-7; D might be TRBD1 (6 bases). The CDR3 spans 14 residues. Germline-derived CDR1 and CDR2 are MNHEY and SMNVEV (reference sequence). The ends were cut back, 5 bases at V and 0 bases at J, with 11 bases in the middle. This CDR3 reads CASSAQGRSYEQYF. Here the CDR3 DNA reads TGTGCCAGCAGTGCCCAGGGGCGCTCCTACGAGCAGTACTTC.

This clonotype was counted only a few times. CDR3 amino acids: CASSVQTGTGLGNEQFF. The CDR3 DNA reads as TGTGCCAGCAGCGTCCAGACCGGGACAGGGTTAGGAAATGAGCAGTTCTTC. This chain joins TRBV9 and TRBJ2-1, with 9 nucleotides matching TRBD1. This CDR3 is 17 amino acids long. Looked up from germline, CDR1 is SGDLS and CDR2 is YYNGEE. The V segment lost 2 bases and the J segment 7 bases; nucleotides outside the gene matches: 13. Looking up the rest from reference TRBV9 and TRBJ2-1 gives the full variable domain: DSGVTQTPKHLITATGQRVTLRCSPRSGDLSVYWYQQSLDQGLQFLIQYYNGEERAKGNILERFSAQQFPDLHSELNLSSLELGDSALYFCASSVQTGTGLGNEQFFGPGTRLTVL.

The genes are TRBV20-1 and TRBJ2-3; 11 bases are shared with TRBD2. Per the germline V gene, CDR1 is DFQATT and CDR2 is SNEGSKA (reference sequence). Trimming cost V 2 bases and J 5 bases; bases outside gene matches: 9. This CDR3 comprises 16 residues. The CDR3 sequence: CSARRGSGGVEDTQYF. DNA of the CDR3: TGCAGTGCTAGAAGGGGTAGCGGGGGGGTCGAAGATACGCAGTATTTT.

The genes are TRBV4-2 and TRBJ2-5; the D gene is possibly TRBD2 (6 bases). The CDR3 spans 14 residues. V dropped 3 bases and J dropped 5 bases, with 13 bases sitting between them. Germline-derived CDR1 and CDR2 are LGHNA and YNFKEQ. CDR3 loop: CASSHPGGRETQYF. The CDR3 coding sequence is TGTGCCAGCAGCCACCCCGGGGGAAGGGAGACCCAGTACTTC.

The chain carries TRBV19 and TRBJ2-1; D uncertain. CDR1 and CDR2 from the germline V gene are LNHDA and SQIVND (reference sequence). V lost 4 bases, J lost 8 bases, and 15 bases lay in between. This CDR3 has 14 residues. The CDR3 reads CASSNSLWSDEQFF. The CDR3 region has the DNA TGTGCCAGTAGTAACTCGTTGTGGAGTGATGAGCAGTTCTTC.

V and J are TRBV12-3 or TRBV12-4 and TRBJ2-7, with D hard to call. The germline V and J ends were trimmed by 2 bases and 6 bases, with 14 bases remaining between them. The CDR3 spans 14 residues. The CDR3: CASSLNLDVSEQYF. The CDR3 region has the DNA TGTGCCAGCAGTTTAAACTTGGACGTCTCCGAGCAGTACTTC.

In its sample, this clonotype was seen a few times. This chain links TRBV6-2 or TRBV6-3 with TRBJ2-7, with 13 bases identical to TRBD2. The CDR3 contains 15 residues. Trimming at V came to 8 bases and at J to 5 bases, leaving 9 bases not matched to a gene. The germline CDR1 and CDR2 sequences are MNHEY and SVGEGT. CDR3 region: CASATSGGPNHEQYF. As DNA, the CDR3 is TGTGCCAGCGCGACTAGCGGGGGGCCGAACCACGAGCAGTACTTC.

CDR3 amino acids: CASSSMGERYF. CDR3 in DNA: TGTGCCAGCAGTTCTATGGGGGAGCGGTACTTC. The rearrangement links TRBV27 to TRBJ2-5; D assignment may be TRBD1 or TRBD2 (5 bases each). Germline values: CDR1 MNHEY, CDR2 SMNVEV (reference sequence). V lost 4 bases and J lost 13, with 13 bases in between. The CDR3 totals 11 residues.

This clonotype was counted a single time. CDR3 amino acids: CASSEEIILTGSYEQYF. CDR3 nucleotide sequence: TGTGCCAGCAGTGAAGAAATAATCTTAACAGGAAGCTACGAGCAGTACTTC. The rearrangement joins TRBV6-1 to TRBJ2-7; the D gene is possibly TRBD1 (5 bases). The germline CDR1 and CDR2 sequences are MNHNS and SASEGT. With 1 base removed from V and 3 bases from J, the gap between germline ends came to 19 bases. The CDR3 has 17 residues.

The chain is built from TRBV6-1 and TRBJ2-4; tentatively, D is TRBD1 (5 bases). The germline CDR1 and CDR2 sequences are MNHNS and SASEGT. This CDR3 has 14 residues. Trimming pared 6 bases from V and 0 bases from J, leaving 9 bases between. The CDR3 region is CASRAREAKNIQYF. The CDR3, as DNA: TGTGCCAGCAGGGCCAGGGAAGCCAAAAACATTCAGTACTTC.

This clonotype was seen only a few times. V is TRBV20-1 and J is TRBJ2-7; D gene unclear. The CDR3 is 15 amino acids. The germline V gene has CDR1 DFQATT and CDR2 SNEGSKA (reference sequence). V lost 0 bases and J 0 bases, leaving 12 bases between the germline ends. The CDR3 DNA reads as TGCAGTGCTAGAGATCGAAGAGGAATCTCCTACGAGCAGTACTTC. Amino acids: CSARDRRGISYEQYF.

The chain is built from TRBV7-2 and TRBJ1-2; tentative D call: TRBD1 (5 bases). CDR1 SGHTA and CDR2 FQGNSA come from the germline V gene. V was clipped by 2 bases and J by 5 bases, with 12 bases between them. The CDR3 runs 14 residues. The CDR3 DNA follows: TGTGCCAGCAGCTTACGCAGGGACCCATATGGCTACACCTTC. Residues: CASSLRRDPYGYTF.

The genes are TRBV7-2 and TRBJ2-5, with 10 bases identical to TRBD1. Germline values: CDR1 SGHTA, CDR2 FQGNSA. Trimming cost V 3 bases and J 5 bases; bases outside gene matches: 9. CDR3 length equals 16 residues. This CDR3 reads CTSSLQTGGPQETQYF. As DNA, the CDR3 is TGTACCAGCAGCTTGCAGACAGGGGGCCCGCAGGAGACCCAGTACTTC.

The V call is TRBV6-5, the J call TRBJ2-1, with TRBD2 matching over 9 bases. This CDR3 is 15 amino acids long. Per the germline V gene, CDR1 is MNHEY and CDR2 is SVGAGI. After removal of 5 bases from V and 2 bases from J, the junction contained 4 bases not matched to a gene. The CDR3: CASSPASGAYNEQFF. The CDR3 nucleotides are TGTGCCAGCAGTCCGGCTAGCGGGGCCTACAATGAGCAGTTCTTC.

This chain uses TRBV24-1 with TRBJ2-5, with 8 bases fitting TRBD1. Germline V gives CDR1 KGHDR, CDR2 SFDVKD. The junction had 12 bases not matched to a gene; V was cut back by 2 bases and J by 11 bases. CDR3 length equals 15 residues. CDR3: CATSDSVDRANEQYF. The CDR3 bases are TGTGCCACCAGTGATTCTGTGGACAGGGCAAATGAGCAGTACTTC.

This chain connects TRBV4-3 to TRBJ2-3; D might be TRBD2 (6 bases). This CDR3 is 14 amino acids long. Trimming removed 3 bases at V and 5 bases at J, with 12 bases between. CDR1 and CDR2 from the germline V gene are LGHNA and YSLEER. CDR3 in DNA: TGCGCCAGCAGCCATGGAGGGGAACAAGATACGCAGTATTTT. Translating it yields CASSHGGEQDTQYF.